Below, one T cell receptor (beta chain) is given with its context. Per the authors' pipeline: Counts of nucleated cells, estimated from reference gene primer amplification, were obtained. TCRdb keeps only in-frame clones here, not all; method: immunoSEQ multiplex PCR. Clone size and the V and J calls come from that table; the DNA yielded D and trimming. The data hold some 270,000 clones, with about nine tenths observed a single time. Trimming removed 4 bases from V and 1 base from J; junction bases left unmatched: 4. Per the germline V gene, CDR1 is SGHRS and CDR2 is YFSETQ. The CDR3 sequence is 15 residues long. The data originate from a study of blood T cell repertoires in COVID-19. Overall study context: Italy, Spain and the United States were the sources of the convalescent and acute COVID-19 samples. From T cells, B-cell-depleted T cells, or PBMCs came the material, which was cDNA or gDNA.

The TCR comes from a woman aged 60 to 75 who had recovered from COVID-19. The chain is built from TRBV5-1 and TRBJ2-1, with 8 bases fitting TRBD2. The sample was peripheral blood. The CDR3 reads CASSDSGVSYNEQFF. DNA of the CDR3: TGCGCCAGCAGCGATAGCGGGGTTTCCTACAATGAGCAGTTCTTC.